The sequence of this T cell receptor beta chain was determined in a study of T cell responses to AZD1222 COVID-19 vaccine. Study in general: Second doses that came at about 4 or about 12 weeks were put together.

Concerning this clone: What it binds is not known.

Study observations and caveats: Baseline testing showed seropositivity in only a handful of AZD1222 recipients. Spike regions recognized by vaccine-associated CD4 TCRs spanned the protein, led by 160-218 and 743-854. Targets within unmutated variant regions were reportedly found for nearly half of spike-specific TCRs.

Generated by immunoSEQ multiplex PCR, the TCRdb table keeps only in-frame clones and is missing some. The sample has 150,000 to 200,000 clones; around 94% are singletons. V lost 4 bases and J lost 2, with 18 bases in between. The germline V gene has CDR1 SGDLS and CDR2 YYNGEE. The CDR3 sequence is 16 residues long. The sequenced sample was peripheral blood, obtained on day 0 of AZD1222 vaccination. The receptor was isolated from an adult in good health. The chain employs TRBV9 and TRBJ1-2, with D uncertain. The CDR3 region is CASSPSGRQRNYGYTF. The CDR3 coding sequence is TGTGCCAGCAGCCCCTCCGGCAGACAAAGGAACTATGGCTACACCTTC.